This T cell receptor (beta chain) originates from a study of T cells after yellow fever vaccination. From the 5' RACE reads, TCRdb called clonotypes with MiXCR, one entry per CDR3 protein. The data contain hundreds of thousands of distinct CDR3 sequences, 12% of them singletons. Sequences were derived from PBMCs, sampled on the day of the yellow fever booster vaccination. This TCR derives from a man aged 30 to 45 who received the YFV17D yellow fever vaccine.

CDR3 region: CASSEWLAGTGELFF. Written as DNA, the CDR3 is TGTGCCAGCAGTGAATGGTTAGCGGGGACCGGGGAGCTGTTTTTT. The J gene is TRBJ2-2, the V gene TRBV25-1; 8 bases match TRBD2. The CDR3 loop spans 15 amino acids. Per germline, CDR1 MGHDK and CDR2 SYGVNS. V dropped 1 base and J dropped 5; count of bases not matched to a gene: 3.